The TCR beta chain under discussion was sequenced for a study of T cell repertoires in cytomegalovirus infection. Comments on this clonotype: Antigen: not known.

TCRdb re-analysed the reads in MiXCR, keeping a single row per CDR3 protein. The repertoire holds around 110,000 distinct CDR3 sequences, about 9.5% seen once, with about 32% in the top ten. V was shortened by 1 base and J by 10 bases, with 14 bases between the two germline ends. CDR1 is SGHTA and CDR2 is FQGNSA in the germline V gene. The CDR3 has 14 residues. The source material was PBMCs, sequenced either directly or after in vitro stimulation (not recorded which). The sequence derives from a human donor in good health (CMV status not recorded). Some clones in this sample may be carry-over from other donors' samples. This chain uses TRBV7-2 with TRBJ2-1; TRBD1 is a possible D gene (5 bases). The CDR3 nucleotides read TGTGCCAGCAGCTTAGAGACAGCCCCCGGCGAGCAGTTCTTC. This encodes CASSLETAPGEQFF.